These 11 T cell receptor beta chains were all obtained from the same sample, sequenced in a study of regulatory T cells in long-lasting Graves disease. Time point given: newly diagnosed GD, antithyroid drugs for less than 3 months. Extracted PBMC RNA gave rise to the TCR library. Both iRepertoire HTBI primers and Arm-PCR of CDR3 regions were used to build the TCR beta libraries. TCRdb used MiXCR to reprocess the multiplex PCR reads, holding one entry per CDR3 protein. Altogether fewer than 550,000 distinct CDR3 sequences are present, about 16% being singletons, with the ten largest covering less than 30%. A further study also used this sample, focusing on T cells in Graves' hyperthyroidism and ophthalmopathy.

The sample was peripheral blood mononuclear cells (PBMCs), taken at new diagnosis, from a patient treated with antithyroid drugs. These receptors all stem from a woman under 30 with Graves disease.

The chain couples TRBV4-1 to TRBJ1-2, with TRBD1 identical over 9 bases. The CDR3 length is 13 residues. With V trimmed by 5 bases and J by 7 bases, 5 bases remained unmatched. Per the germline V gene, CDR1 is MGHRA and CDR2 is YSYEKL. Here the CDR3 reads CASSGTGFSGYTF. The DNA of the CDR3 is TGCGCCAGCAGCGGGACAGGGTTCTCTGGCTACACCTTC.

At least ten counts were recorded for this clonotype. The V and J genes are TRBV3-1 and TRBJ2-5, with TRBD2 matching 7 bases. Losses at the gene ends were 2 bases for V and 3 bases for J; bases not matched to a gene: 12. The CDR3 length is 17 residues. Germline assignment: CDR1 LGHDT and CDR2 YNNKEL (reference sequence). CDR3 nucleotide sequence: TGTGCCAGCAGCCAATTTTTGAACCTAGCGGTAGAAGAGACCCAGTACTTC. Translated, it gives CASSQFLNLAVEETQYF.

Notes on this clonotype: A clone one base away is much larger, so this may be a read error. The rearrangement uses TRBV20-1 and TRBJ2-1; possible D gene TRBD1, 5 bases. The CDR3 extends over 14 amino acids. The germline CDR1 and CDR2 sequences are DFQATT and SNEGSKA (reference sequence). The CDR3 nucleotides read TGCAGTGCTCCCCGGCAGGGATCCTACATTGAGCAGTTCTTC. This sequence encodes CSAPRQGSYIEQFF.

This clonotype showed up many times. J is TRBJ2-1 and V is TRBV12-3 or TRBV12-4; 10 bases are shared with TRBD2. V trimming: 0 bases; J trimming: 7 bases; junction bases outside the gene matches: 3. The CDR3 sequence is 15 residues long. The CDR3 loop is CASSLAASGSNEQFF. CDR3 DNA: TGTGCCAGCAGTTTAGCGGCTAGCGGGAGTAATGAGCAGTTCTTC.

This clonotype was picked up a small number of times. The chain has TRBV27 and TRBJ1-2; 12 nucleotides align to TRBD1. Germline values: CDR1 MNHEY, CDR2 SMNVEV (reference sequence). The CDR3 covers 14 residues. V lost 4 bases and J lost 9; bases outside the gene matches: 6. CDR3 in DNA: TGTGCCAGCAGTTCCCCGGGACAGGGGGCTAGCTACACCTTC. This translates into CASSSPGQGASYTF.

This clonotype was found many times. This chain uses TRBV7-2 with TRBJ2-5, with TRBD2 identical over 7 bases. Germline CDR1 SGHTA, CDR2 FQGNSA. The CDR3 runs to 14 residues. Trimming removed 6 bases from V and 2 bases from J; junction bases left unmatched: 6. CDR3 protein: CASRPRGGQETQYF. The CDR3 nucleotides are TGTGCCAGCAGGCCGCGGGGAGGGCAAGAGACCCAGTACTTC.

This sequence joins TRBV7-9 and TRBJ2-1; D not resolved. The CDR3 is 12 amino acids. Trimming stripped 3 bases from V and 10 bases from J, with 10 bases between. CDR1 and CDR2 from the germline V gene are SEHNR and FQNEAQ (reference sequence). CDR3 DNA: TGTGCCAGCAGCTTTGATGAGATCGAGCAGTTCTTC. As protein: CASSFDEIEQFF.

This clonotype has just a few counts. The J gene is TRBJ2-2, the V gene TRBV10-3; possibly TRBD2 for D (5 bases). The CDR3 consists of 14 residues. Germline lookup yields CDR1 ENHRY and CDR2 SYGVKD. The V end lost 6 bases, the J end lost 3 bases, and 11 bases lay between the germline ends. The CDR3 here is CAISGELDTGELFF. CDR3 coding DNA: TGTGCCATCAGCGGGGAGTTGGACACCGGGGAGCTGTTTTTT.

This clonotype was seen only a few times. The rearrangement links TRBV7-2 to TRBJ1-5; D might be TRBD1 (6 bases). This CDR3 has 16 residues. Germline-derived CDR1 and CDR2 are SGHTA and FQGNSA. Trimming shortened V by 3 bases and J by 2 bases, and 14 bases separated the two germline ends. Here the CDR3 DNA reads TGTGCCAGCAGCTTCCGGGGGCGCGACGGCAATCAGCCCCAGCATTTT. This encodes CASSFRGRDGNQPQHF.

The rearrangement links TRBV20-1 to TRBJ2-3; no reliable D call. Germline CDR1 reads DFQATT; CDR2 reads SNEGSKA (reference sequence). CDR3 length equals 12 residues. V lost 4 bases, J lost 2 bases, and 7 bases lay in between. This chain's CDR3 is CSAILNTDTQYF. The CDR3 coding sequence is TGCAGTGCTATCCTCAACACAGATACGCAGTATTTT.

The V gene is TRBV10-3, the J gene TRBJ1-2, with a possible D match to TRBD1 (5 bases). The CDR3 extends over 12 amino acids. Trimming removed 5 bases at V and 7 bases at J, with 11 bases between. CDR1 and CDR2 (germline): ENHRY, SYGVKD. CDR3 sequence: CAISIQGGGYTF. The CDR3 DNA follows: TGTGCCATCAGTATTCAGGGAGGTGGCTACACCTTC.